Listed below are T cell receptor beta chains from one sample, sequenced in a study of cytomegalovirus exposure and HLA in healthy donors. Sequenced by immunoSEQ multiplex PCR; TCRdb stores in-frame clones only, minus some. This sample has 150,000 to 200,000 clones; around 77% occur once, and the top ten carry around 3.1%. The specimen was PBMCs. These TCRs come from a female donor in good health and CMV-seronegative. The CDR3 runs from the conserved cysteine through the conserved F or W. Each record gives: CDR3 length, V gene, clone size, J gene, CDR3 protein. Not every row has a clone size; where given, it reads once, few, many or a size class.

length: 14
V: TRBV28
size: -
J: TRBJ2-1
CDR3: CASSSQQSYNEQFF

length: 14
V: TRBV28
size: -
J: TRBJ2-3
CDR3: CATRLQGRPDTQYF

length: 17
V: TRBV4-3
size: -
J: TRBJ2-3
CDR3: CASSQSPPGTLSDTQYF

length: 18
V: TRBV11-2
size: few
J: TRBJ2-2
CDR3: CASSPLPGLAGRAGELFF

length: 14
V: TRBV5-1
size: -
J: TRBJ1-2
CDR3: CASSLEGEGYGYTF

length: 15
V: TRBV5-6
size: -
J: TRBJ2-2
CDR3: CASSLPGLHTGELFF

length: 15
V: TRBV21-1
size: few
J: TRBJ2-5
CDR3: CASSKRSRVQETQYF

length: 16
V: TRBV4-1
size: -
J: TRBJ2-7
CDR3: CASSSHLRSRSYEQYF

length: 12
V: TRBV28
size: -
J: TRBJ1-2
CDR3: CASRRANYGYTF

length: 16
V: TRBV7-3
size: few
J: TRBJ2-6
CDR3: CASSRTGTPGANVLTF

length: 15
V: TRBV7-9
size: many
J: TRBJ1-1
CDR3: CASSSALRLNTEAFF

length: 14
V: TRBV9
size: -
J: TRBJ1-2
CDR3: CASSVEPRSYGYTF

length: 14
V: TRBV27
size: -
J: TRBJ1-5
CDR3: CASSLHISNQPQHF

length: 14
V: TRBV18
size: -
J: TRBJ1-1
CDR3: CASSPDRVNTEAFF

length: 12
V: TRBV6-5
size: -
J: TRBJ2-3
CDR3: CASSPPSDTQYF

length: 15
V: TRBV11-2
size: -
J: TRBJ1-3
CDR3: CASSLEGLWGNTIYF

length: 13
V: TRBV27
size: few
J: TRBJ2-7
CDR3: CASSPGLAGEQYF

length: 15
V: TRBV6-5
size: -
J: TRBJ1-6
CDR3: CASSYGSRGGSPLHF

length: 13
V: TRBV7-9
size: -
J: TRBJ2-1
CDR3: CASSRTEGNEQFF

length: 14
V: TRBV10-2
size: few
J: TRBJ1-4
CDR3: CASSGQGIHEKLFF

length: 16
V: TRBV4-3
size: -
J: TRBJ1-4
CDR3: CASRPGQGAPNEKLFF

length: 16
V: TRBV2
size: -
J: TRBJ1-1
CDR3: CASTYPRGRAITEAFF

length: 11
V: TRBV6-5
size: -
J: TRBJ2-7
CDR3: CASSQGAGQYF

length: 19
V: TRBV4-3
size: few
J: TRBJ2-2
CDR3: CASSQGTSGGSSYSGELFF

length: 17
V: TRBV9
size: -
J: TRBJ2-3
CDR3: CASSPRLAGANTDTQYF

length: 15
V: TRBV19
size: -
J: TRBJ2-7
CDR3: CASSGTGGVSYEQYF

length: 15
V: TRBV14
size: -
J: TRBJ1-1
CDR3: CASSQTLIWTGDPFF

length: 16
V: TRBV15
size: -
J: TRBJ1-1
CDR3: CATSRDRDRGNTEAFF

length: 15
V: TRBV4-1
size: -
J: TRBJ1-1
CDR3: CASSQGTDMNTEAFF

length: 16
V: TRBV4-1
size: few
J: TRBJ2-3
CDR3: CASSQTGTSGTDTQYF

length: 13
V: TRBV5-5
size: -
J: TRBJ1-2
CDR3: CASSLVVAYGYTF

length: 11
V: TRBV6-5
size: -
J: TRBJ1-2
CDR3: CASTGNYGYTF

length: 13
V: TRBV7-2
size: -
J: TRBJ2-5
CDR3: CASSLPSGGEQYF

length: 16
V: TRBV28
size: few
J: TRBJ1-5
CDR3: CASSWGKGAGNQPQHF

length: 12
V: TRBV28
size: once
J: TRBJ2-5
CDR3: CASSLRGETQYF

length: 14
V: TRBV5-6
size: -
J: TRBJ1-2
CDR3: CASSSKDRHYGYTF

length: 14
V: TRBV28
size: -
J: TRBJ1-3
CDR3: CASSLAGSGNTIYF

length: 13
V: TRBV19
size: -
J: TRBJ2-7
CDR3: CASCGQGAGEQYF

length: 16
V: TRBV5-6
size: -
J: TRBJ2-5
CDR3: CASSLGLAGFQETQYF